The clone carrying this T cell receptor (beta chain) has more than one count but fewer than ten. The antigen is not known. This record comes from a study of T-cell reconstitution after alpha-beta-depleted transplantation in children. General study points: As was reported, about two months after transplant, alpha-beta T cells came from several hundred expanded graft clones. At one year after transplant, newly produced T cells mostly accounted for T-cell counts and diversity. Certain patients had high TCRbeta diversity at day 60, and it came from recipient T cells and thymic progenitors that survived.

Unique molecular identifiers featured in how the TCRbeta library was prepared. TCRdb passed the PCR reads through MiXCR, listing each CDR3 protein once. The table shows 500,000 or so distinct CDR3 sequences, with around 10% occurring only once. The CDR3 is made up of 15 amino acids. Trimming cost V 0 bases and J 4 bases, with 9 bases left between them. Germline values: CDR1 LGHNA, CDR2 YSLEER. Sequencing used PBMCs, mostly from graft donor cells, obtained 180 days after TCRalphabeta/CD19-depleted stem cell transplant. This clonotype was sampled from a female patient aged 2 to 10 who had a stem cell transplant for aplastic anemia, so the T cells may come from the graft donor. The genes are TRBV4-3 and TRBJ1-4; D ambiguous. The CDR3 loop reads CASSQEGRFNEKLFF. CDR3 nucleotides: TGCGCCAGCAGCCAAGAGGGCAGGTTTAATGAAAAACTGTTTTTT.